The clone carrying this T cell receptor (beta chain) appeared a few times. Antigen specificity is unknown. This sample is drawn from a study of CD8 T cells in ankylosing spondylitis. Whole-study findings and limits: A number of the motif variants had already been described in reactive arthritis synovial fluid and blood. Researchers reportedly found disease-linked clones significantly enriched in matched ankylosing spondylitis synovial fluid.

For TCR beta, libraries came from quantitative 5'-RACE with molecular barcodes. TCRdb re-called the 5' RACE reads with MiXCR, one entry per CDR3 protein. The sample includes 250,000 or so distinct CDR3 sequences, roughly 25% of them seen just once. V was clipped by 3 bases and J by 0 bases, with 4 bases between them. In germline, CDR1 is KGHDR, CDR2 SFDVKD. This CDR3 comprises 13 residues. The chain links TRBV24-1 to TRBJ1-1; D gene ambiguous. Sequences were obtained from blood, either unsorted or a sorted T cell fraction (not recorded which). The TCR originated in a male donor with ankylosing spondylitis or in good health (not recorded which). CDR3 sequence: CATSDQMNTEAFF. The CDR3 bases are TGTGCCACCAGTGATCAGATGAACACTGAAGCTTTCTTT.